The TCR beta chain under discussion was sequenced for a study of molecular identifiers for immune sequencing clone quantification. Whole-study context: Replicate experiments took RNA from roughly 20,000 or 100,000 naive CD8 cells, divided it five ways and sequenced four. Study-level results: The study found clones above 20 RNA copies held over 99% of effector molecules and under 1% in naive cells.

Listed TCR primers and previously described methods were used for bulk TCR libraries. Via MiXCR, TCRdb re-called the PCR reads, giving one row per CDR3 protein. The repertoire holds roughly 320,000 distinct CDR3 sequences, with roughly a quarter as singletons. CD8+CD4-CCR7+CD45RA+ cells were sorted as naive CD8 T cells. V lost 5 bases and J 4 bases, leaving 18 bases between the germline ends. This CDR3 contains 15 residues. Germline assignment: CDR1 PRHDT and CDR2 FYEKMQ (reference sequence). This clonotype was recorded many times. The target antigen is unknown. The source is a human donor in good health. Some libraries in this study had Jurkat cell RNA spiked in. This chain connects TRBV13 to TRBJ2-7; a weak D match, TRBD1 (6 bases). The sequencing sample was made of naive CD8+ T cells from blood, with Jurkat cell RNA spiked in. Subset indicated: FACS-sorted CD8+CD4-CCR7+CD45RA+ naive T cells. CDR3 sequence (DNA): TGTGCCAGCAGCCCCCGGACAGAGAGAGAGTACGAGCAGTACTTC. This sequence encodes CASSPRTEREYEQYF.